This TCR beta chain was identified in a study of CD4 T cells in relation to SARS-CoV-2 and coronaviruses. TCRdb's copy holds only in-frame clones and misses some; the assay was immunoSEQ multiplex PCR. The sample has some 16,000 clones; 82% are singletons. The unexposed donors gave CD4+ T cells in about 2011-2019, prior to COVID-19. After ten to eleven days of culture, CD4+ T cells were isolated. This CDR3 is built from 12 residues. In germline, CDR1 is MNHEY, CDR2 SVGEGT. Trimming removed 4 bases at V and 9 bases at J, with 12 bases between. Regarding this clone: Its specificity is unknown.

The TCR comes from a human donor in good health. V is TRBV6-2 or TRBV6-3 and J is TRBJ1-1; the D gene is possibly TRBD1 (5 bases). The specimen was CD4+ T cells from PBMCs, cultured in vitro. The CDR3 coding sequence is TGTGCCAGCAGTTCCGGGACCTCCCAAGCTTTCTTT. Protein sequence: CASSSGTSQAFF.